This TCR beta chain was identified in a study of T cells in Graves' hyperthyroidism and ophthalmopathy. About the research overall: Peripheral blood collection took place at initial diagnosis, before any treatment.

Stable disease denoted Graves' hyperthyroidism without ophthalmopathy progression within 18 months. Germline V gene sequence: CDR1 MDHEN, CDR2 SYDVKM. This CDR3 is built from 11 residues. V lost 5 bases and J 9 bases, leaving 8 bases between the germline ends. About this clonotype: Its antigen is still unknown.

It was RNA transcripts that yielded the amplified TCR beta CDR3 regions. TCR CDR3 regions were first amplified by RT-PCR with HTBI primers. TCRdb reanalysed the multiplex PCR reads using MiXCR and keeps one entry per CDR3 protein. This table holds fewer than 200,000 distinct CDR3 sequences, 17% found once. Study-level results: Blood also contained most expanded thyroid clonotypes above 0.001. Ophthalmopathy was told apart from stable hyperthyroidism by a 13 V-J model.

The clonotype comes from a woman aged 45-60 years with Graves' hyperthyroidism. Specimen: blood. V and J are TRBV28 and TRBJ1-5; TRBD1 might be the D (5 bases). CDR3 DNA: TGTGCCAGCAGTCCCGGGGGGCCCCAGCATTTT. The encoded protein is CASSPGGPQHF.